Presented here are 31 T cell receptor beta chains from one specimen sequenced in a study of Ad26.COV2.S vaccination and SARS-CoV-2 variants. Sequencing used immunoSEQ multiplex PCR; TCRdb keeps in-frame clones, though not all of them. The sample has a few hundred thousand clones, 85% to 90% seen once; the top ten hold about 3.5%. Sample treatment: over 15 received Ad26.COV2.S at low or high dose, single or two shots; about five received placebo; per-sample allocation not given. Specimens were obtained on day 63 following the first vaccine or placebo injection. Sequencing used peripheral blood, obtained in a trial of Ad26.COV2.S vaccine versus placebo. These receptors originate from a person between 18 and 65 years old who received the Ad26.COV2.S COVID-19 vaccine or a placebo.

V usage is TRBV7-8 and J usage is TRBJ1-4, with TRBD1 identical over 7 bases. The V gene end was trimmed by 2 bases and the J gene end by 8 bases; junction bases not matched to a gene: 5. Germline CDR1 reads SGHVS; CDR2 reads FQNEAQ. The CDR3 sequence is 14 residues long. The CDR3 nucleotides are TGTGCCAGCAGCTTACGCGGCAGGGGGGAAAAACTGTTTTTT. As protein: CASSLRGRGEKLFF. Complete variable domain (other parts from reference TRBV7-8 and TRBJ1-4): GAGVSQSPRYKVAKRGQDVALRCDPISGHVSLFWYQQALGQGPEFLTYFQNEAQLDKSGLPSDRFFAERPEGSVSTLKIQRTQQEDSAVYLCASSLRGRGEKLFFGSGTQLSVL.

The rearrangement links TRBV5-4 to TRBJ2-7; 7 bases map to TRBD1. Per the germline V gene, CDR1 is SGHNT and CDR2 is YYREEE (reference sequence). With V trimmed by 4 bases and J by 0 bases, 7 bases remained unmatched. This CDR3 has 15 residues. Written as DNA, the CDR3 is TGTGCCAGCAGCGCACGACAGGGTTTCTCCTACGAGCAGTACTTC. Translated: CASSARQGFSYEQYF.

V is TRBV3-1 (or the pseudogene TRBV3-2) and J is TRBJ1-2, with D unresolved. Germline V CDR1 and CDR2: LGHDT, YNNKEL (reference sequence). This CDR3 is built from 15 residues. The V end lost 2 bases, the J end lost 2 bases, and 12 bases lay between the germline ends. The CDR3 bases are TGTGCCAGCAGCCAATTAAAGGGATTCAACTATGGCTACACCTTC. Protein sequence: CASSQLKGFNYGYTF.

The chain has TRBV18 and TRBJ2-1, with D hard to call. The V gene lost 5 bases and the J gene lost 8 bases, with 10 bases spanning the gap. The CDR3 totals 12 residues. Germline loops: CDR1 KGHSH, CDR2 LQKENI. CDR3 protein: CASSWARDEQFF. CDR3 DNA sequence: TGTGCCAGCTCATGGGCTAGAGATGAGCAGTTCTTC.

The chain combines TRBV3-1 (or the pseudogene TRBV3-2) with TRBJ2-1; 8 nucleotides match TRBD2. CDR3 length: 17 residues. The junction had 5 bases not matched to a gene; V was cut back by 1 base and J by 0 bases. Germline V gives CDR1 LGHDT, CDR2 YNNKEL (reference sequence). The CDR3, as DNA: TGTGCCAGCAGCCAAGCCGGGGGGGCGAGCTCCTACAATGAGCAGTTCTTC. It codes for CASSQAGGASSYNEQFF.

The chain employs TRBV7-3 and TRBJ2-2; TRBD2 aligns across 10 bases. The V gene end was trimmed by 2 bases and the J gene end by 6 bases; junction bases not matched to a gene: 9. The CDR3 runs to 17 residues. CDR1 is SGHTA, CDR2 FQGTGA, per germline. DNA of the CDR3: TGTGCCAGCAGCTTAGACCCCAGCGGGGGGGCCTCCGGGGAGCTGTTTTTT. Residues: CASSLDPSGGASGELFF.

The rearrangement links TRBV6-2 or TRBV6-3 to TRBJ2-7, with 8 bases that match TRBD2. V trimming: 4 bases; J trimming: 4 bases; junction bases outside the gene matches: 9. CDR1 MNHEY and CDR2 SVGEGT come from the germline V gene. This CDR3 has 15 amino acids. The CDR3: CASSFFPGGGYEQYF. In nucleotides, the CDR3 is TGTGCCAGCAGTTTCTTTCCGGGAGGGGGGTACGAGCAGTACTTC.

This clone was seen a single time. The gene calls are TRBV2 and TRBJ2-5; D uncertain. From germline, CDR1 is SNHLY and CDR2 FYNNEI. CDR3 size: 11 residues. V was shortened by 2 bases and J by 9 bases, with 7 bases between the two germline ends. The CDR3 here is CASSERLAQYF. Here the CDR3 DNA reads TGTGCCAGCAGTGAACGCCTTGCCCAGTACTTC.

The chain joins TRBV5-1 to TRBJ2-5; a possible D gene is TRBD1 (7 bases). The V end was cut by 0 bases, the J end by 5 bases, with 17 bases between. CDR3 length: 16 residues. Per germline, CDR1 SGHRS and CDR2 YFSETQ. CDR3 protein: CASSLAGGTVLETQYF. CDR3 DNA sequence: TGCGCCAGCAGCTTGGCCGGAGGGACAGTATTGGAGACCCAGTACTTC.

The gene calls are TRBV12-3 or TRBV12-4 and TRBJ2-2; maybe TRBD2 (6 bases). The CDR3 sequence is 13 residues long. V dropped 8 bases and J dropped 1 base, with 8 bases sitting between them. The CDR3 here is CASATRNTGELFF. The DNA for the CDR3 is TGTGCCAGCGCGACTAGGAACACCGGGGAGCTGTTTTTT.

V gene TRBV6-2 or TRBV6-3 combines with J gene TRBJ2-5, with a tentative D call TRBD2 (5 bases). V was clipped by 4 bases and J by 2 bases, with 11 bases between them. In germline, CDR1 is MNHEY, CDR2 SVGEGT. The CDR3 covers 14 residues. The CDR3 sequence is CASSLIGEQETQYF. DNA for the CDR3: TGTGCCAGCAGTTTAATCGGGGAGCAAGAGACCCAGTACTTC.

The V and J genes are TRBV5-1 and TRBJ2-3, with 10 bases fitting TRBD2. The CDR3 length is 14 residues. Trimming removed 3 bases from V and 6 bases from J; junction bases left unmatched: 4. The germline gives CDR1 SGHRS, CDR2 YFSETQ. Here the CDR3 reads CASSSSGGRDTQYF. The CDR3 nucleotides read TGCGCCAGCAGCTCTAGCGGGGGACGGGATACGCAGTATTTT. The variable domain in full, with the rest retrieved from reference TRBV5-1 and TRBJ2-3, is KAGVTQTPRYLIKTRGQQVTLSCSPISGHRSVSWYQQTPGQGLQFLFEYFSETQRNKGNFPGRFSGRQFSNSRSEMNVSTLELGDSALYLCASSSSGGRDTQYFGPGTRLTVL.

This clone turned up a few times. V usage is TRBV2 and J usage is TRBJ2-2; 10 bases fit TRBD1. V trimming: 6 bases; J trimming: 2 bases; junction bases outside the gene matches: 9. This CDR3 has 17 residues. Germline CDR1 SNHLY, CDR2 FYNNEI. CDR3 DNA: TGTGCCAGCAGCGTCCCCGACAGGGGGCTTAACACCGGGGAGCTGTTTTTT. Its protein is CASSVPDRGLNTGELFF.

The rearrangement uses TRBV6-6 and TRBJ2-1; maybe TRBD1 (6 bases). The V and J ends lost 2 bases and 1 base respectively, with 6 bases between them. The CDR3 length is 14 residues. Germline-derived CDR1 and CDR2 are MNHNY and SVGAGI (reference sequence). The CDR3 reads CASSYRGSYNEQFF. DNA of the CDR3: TGTGCCAGCAGTTACAGGGGGTCCTACAATGAGCAGTTCTTC.

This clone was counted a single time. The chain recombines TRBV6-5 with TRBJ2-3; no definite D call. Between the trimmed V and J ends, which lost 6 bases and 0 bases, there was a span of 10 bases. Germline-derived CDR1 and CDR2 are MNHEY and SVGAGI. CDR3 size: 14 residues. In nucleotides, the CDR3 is TGTGCCAGCAGACAGTCGTATAGCACAGATACGCAGTATTTT. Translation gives CASRQSYSTDTQYF.

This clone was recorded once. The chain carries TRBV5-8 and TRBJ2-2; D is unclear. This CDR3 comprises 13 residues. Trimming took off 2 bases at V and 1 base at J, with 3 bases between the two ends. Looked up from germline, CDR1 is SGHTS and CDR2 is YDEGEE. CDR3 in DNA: TGTGCCAGCAGCTTTGGGAACACCGGGGAGCTGTTTTTT. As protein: CASSFGNTGELFF. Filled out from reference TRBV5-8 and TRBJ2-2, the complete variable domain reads EAGVTQSPTHLIKTRGQQATLRCSPISGHTSVYWYQQALGLGLQFLLWYDEGEERNRGNFPPRFSGRQFPNYSSELNVNALELEDSALYLCASSFGNTGELFFGEGSRLTVL.

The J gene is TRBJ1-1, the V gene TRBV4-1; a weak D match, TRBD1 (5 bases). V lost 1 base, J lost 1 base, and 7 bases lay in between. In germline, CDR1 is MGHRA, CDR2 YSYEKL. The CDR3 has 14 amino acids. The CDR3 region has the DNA TGCGCCAGCAGCCAAGTAGGACAGAACACTGAAGCTTTCTTT. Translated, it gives CASSQVGQNTEAFF.

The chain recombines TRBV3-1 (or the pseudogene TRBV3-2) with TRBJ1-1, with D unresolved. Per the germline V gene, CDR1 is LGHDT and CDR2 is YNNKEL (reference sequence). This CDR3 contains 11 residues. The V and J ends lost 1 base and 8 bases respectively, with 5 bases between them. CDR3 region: CASSQVGEAFF. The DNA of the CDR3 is TGTGCCAGCAGCCAAGTTGGGGAAGCTTTCTTT.

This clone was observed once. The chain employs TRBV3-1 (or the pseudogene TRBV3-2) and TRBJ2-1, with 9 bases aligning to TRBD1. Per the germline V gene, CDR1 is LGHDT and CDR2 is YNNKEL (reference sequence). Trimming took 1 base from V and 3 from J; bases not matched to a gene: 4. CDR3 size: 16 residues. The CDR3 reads CASSQVGTGIYNEQFF. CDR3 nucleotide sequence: TGTGCCAGCAGCCAAGTCGGGACAGGGATCTACAATGAGCAGTTCTTC.

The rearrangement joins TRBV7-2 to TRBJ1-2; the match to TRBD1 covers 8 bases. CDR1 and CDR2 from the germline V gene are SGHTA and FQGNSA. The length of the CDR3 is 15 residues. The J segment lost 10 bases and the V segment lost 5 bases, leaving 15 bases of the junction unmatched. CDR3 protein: CASSPNRQGPSTYTF. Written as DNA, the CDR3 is TGTGCCAGCAGCCCCAATAGACAGGGGCCCTCAACCTACACCTTC. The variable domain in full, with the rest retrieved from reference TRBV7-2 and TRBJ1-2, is GAGVSQSPSNKVTEKGKDVELRCDPISGHTALYWYRQSLGQGLEFLIYFQGNSAPDKSGLPSDRFSAERTGGSVSTLTIQRTQQEDSAVYLCASSPNRQGPSTYTFGSGTRLTVV.

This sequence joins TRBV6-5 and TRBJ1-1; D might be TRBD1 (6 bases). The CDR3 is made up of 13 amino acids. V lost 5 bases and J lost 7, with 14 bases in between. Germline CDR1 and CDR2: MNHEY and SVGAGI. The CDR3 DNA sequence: TGTGCCAGCAGTACCATCGGACAGAGTGAAGCTTTCTTT. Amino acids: CASSTIGQSEAFF.

DNA of the CDR3: TGTGCCAGCAGTTGGGGGGACAGGGATGTGGGCTACACCTTC. Translated: CASSWGDRDVGYTF. The chain combines TRBV28 with TRBJ1-2; 9 nucleotides line up with TRBD1. The CDR3 extends over 14 amino acids. The germline V gene encodes CDR1 MDHEN and CDR2 SYDVKM. The V segment lost 4 bases and the J segment 8 bases; nucleotides outside the gene matches: 8.

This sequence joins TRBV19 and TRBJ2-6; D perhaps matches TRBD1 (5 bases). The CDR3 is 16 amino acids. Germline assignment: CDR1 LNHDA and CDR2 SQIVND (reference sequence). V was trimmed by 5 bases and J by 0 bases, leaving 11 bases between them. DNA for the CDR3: TGTGCCAGTAGTGACAGCCGCCACTCTGGGGCCAACGTCCTGACTTTC. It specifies CASSDSRHSGANVLTF.

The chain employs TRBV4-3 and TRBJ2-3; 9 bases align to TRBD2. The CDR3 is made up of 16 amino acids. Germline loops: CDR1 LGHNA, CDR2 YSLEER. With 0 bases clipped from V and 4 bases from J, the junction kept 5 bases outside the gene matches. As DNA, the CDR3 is TGCGCCAGCAGCCAAGATTTGCGGGGGGGGGCAGATACGCAGTATTTT. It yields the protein CASSQDLRGGADTQYF.

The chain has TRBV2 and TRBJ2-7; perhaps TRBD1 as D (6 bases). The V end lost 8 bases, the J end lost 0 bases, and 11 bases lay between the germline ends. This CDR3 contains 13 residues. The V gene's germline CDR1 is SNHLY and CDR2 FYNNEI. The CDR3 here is CASDGQPSYEQYF. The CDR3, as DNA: TGTGCCAGCGACGGACAGCCCTCCTACGAGCAGTACTTC.

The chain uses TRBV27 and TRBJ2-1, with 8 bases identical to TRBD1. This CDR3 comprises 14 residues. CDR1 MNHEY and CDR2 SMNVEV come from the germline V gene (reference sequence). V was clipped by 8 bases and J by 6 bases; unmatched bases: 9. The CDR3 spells CASRGQAFSNEQFF. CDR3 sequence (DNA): TGTGCCAGCCGGGGACAGGCTTTCTCCAATGAGCAGTTCTTC.

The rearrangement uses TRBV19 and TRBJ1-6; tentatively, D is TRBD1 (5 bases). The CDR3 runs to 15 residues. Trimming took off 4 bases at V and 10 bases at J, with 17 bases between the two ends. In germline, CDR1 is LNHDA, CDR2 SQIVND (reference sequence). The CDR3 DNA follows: TGTGCCAGTAGTACCCACCAGGGTCAAAGCTCACCCCTCCACTTT. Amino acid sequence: CASSTHQGQSSPLHF.

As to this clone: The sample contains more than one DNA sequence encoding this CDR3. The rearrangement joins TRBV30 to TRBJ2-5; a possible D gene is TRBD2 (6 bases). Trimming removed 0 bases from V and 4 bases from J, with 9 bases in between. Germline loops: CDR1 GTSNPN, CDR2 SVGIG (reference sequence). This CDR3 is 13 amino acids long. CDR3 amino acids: CAWSVGGRETQYF. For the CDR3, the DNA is TGTGCCTGGAGTGTCGGGGGTCGAGAGACCCAGTACTTC.

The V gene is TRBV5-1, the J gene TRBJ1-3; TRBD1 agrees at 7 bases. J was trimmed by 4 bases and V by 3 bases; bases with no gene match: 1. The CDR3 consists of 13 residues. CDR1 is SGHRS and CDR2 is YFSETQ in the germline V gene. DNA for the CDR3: TGCGCCAGCAGCTCGGGACAGGGAAACACCATATATTTT. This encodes CASSSGQGNTIYF.

CDR3 sequence: CAIRGSGSKVEQYF. The CDR3 DNA sequence: TGTGCCATCAGGGGGAGCGGCTCCAAGGTCGAGCAGTACTTC. The chain recombines TRBV10-3 with TRBJ2-7, with D maybe TRBD2 (5 bases). Between the trimmed V and J ends, which lost 6 bases and 6 bases, there was a span of 18 bases. In germline, CDR1 is ENHRY, CDR2 SYGVKD. The CDR3 runs to 14 residues.

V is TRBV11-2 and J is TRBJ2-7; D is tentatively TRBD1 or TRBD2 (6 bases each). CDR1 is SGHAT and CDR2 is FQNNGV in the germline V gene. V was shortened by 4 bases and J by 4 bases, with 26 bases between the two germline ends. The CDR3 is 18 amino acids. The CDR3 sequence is CASSYPQVWGRAGYEQYF. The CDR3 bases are TGTGCCAGCAGCTACCCCCAGGTTTGGGGGCGGGCGGGGTACGAGCAGTACTTC.